A single sample gave rise to the 26 T cell receptor beta chains below, sequenced in a study of CD8 T cells in Susac syndrome. Random hexamers were used to reverse transcribe an amount of roughly 0.45 to 1 ug RNA. TCRdb independently ran MiXCR on the immunoSEQ multiplex PCR reads; one entry per CDR3 protein. The table lists around 80,000 distinct CDR3 sequences, about 93% of them singletons. The sequenced sample consisted of CD8+ T cells from PBMCs. Receptors were obtained from a human donor with Susac syndrome.

The gene calls are TRBV15 and TRBJ2-4; D may be TRBD1 (6 bases). V was clipped by 1 base and J by 12 bases, with 13 bases between them. From germline, CDR1 is LNHNV and CDR2 YYDKDF (reference sequence). CDR3 size: 13 residues. The CDR3 DNA is TGTGCCACCAGCAGAGTGGCAGGGGAAAATCAGTACTTC. Translation gives CATSRVAGENQYF.

J is TRBJ1-4 and V is TRBV7-9; perhaps TRBD1 as D (6 bases). CDR1 is SEHNR and CDR2 is FQNEAQ in the germline V gene (reference sequence). The V and J ends lost 5 bases and 4 bases respectively, with 8 bases between them. The CDR3 has 13 residues. CDR3 loop: CASSLRGNEKLFF. In DNA form, the CDR3 reads TGTGCCAGCAGCCTCAGGGGTAATGAAAAACTGTTTTTT.

Of note for this clonotype: A junction end diverges from the germline sequence, so it may reflect a read error. The genes are TRBV7-9 and TRBJ2-5; a possible D gene is TRBD1 (5 bases). CDR3 size: 13 residues. Germline loops: CDR1 SEHNR, CDR2 FQNEAQ (reference sequence). The CDR3 protein is CASGFGRAETQYF. In nucleotides, the CDR3 is TGTGCCAGCGGCTTTGGCAGGGCGGAGACCCAGTACTTC.

The chain uses TRBV9 and TRBJ2-1; 8 bases are a match to TRBD2. V lost 0 bases and J lost 2; bases outside the gene matches: 7. Per the germline V gene, CDR1 is SGDLS and CDR2 is YYNGEE. This CDR3 comprises 17 residues. CDR3 DNA: TGTGCCAGCAGCGTAGACTCGGGAGGGCTCACCTACAATGAGCAGTTCTTC. Its translation: CASSVDSGGLTYNEQFF.

This clonotype showed up just a few times. The V and J genes are TRBV5-1 and TRBJ1-1; D gene unclear. The CDR3 has 15 residues. V lost 0 bases, J lost 4 bases, and 13 bases lay in between. Germline V gene lookup returns CDR1 SGHRS and CDR2 YFSETQ. The CDR3 DNA sequence: TGCGCCAGCAGCTTGGTACCCGGGCAGAGCACTGAAGCTTTCTTT. Translation gives CASSLVPGQSTEAFF.

V is TRBV20-1 and J is TRBJ2-7; D not resolved. Germline CDR1 and CDR2: DFQATT and SNEGSKA (reference sequence). The CDR3 sequence is 17 residues long. V was clipped by 3 bases and J by 0 bases, with 21 bases between them. CDR3 coding DNA: TGCAGTGCTAGTCATTCTCTTGGGCGGAGCCTCTCCTACGAGCAGTACTTC. This sequence encodes CSASHSLGRSLSYEQYF.

Concerning this clonotype: A read error may produce the germline difference seen at one junction end. The J gene is TRBJ2-4, the V gene TRBV30; D perhaps matches TRBD2 (5 bases). This CDR3 is built from 15 residues. Germline CDR1 and CDR2: GTSNPN and SVGIG (reference sequence). The DNA for the CDR3 is TGTGCCTGGAGTGTTTCGGACCTAGCCAAAAACATGCAGTACTTC. As protein: CAWSVSDLAKNMQYF.

V gene TRBV12-3 or TRBV12-4 combines with J gene TRBJ1-2; 7 bases are a match to TRBD1. With 4 bases clipped from V and 7 bases from J, the junction kept 9 bases outside the gene matches. The CDR3 is 14 residues long. CDR3 in DNA: TGTGCCAGCAGTTCCGCGGGACAGCGCGGTGGCTACACCTTC. This sequence encodes CASSSAGQRGGYTF.

This clonotype was found a few times. This chain joins TRBV6-5 and TRBJ1-5; D call uncertain. The CDR3 extends over 14 amino acids. CDR1 is MNHEY and CDR2 is SVGAGI in the germline V gene. V was pared by 5 bases and J by 5 bases, with 13 bases between. The CDR3 coding sequence is TGTGCCAGCAGTAGATACGGGTCTGATCAGCCCCAGCATTTT. Translation gives CASSRYGSDQPQHF.

The V gene is TRBV6-5, the J gene TRBJ1-2; D is unclear. Germline V gives CDR1 MNHEY, CDR2 SVGAGI. V was shortened by 4 bases and J by 5 bases, with 26 bases between the two germline ends. This CDR3 is 18 amino acids long. The DNA for the CDR3 is TGTGCCAGCAGTTCCCTTCGTATCCTCAGGACCGATTCTTATGGCTACACCTTC. This gives the protein CASSSLRILRTDSYGYTF.

The chain links TRBV15 to TRBJ2-7; unclear D gene. Trimming removed 0 bases from V and 1 base from J, with 10 bases in between. Germline V lookup: CDR1 LNHNV, CDR2 YYDKDF (reference sequence). The CDR3 consists of 15 residues. CDR3 amino acids: CATSRDLAESYEQYF. For the CDR3, the DNA is TGTGCCACCAGCAGAGATCTGGCAGAATCCTACGAGCAGTACTTC.

The chain joins TRBV7-9 to TRBJ1-2; D unresolved. V gave up 1 base and J gave up 4 bases, with 7 bases separating them. The CDR3 extends over 13 amino acids. Germline V gene data show CDR1 as SEHNR and CDR2 as FQNEAQ (reference sequence). CDR3 loop: CASSLDSRYGYTF. The CDR3 DNA is TGTGCCAGCAGCTTAGACAGTCGCTATGGCTACACCTTC.

The rearrangement joins TRBV4-1 to TRBJ2-1; 8 nucleotides agree with TRBD2. Per the germline V gene, CDR1 is MGHRA and CDR2 is YSYEKL. With V trimmed by 2 bases and J by 8 bases, 17 bases remained unmatched. This CDR3 contains 18 residues. CDR3: CASSQSLALERERYEQFF. The CDR3 DNA is TGCGCCAGCAGCCAAAGTCTCGCCCTCGAGCGGGAGAGGTATGAGCAGTTCTTC.

V gene TRBV5-6 combines with J gene TRBJ2-3; D is ambiguous. This CDR3 has 15 amino acids. The germline V gene has CDR1 SGHDT and CDR2 YYEEEE. V shed 5 bases and J shed 0 bases, with 13 bases lying between them. The CDR3 protein is CASRGQTPSTDTQYF. For the CDR3, the DNA is TGTGCCAGCAGGGGTCAGACTCCTAGCACAGATACGCAGTATTTT.

J is TRBJ2-7 and V is TRBV19; D unclear. V lost 6 bases to trimming and J lost 7 bases, with 13 bases between them. This CDR3 is 12 amino acids long. The germline CDR1 and CDR2 sequences are LNHDA and SQIVND (reference sequence). The CDR3 DNA reads TGTGCCAGTAGGGCCAGTTTTGGAGAGCAGTACTTC. Its protein product is CASRASFGEQYF.

The chain joins TRBV9 to TRBJ1-6; tentatively, D is TRBD1 (6 bases). Trimming shortened V by 3 bases and J by 4 bases, and 8 bases separated the two germline ends. The CDR3 contains 14 residues. Germline lookup yields CDR1 SGDLS and CDR2 YYNGEE. CDR3 coding DNA: TGTGCCAGCAGCGCCGGGACATATAATTCACCCCTCCACTTT. It is translated as CASSAGTYNSPLHF.

The chain uses TRBV6-5 and TRBJ2-7; the D is unclear. Germline V gives CDR1 MNHEY, CDR2 SVGAGI. V gave up 0 bases and J gave up 0 bases, with 9 bases separating them. The CDR3 spans 15 residues. The CDR3 DNA reads as TGTGCCAGCAGTTACTCGGCAGGTTACTCCTACGAGCAGTACTTC. Protein product: CASSYSAGYSYEQYF.

The CDR3 DNA reads TGTGCCAGCAGCTTCCGGGACTCCTACACCGGGGAGCTGTTTTTT. Translation: CASSFRDSYTGELFF. V is TRBV9 and J is TRBJ2-2; possibly TRBD2 for D (6 bases). V shed 4 bases and J shed 3 bases, with 13 bases lying between them. This CDR3 is built from 15 residues. CDR1 SGDLS and CDR2 YYNGEE come from the germline V gene.

V gene TRBV6-4 combines with J gene TRBJ2-7, with D uncertain. This CDR3 contains 16 residues. V shed 0 bases and J shed 2 bases, with 14 bases lying between them. The germline gives CDR1 MRHNA, CDR2 SNTAGT. The CDR3 is CASSDSRLPAPYEQYF. CDR3 DNA sequence: TGTGCCAGCAGTGACTCGAGGTTGCCAGCACCCTACGAGCAGTACTTC.

The rearrangement uses TRBV27 and TRBJ2-1; tentative D call: TRBD1 (5 bases). Per the germline V gene, CDR1 is MNHEY and CDR2 is SMNVEV (reference sequence). This CDR3 has 16 residues. V lost 0 bases and J lost 4, with 13 bases in between. CDR3 sequence (DNA): TGTGCCAGCAGTTTATCAGGGGCAGGTTCATACAATGAGCAGTTCTTC. Translating gives CASSLSGAGSYNEQFF.

The genes are TRBV3-1 and TRBJ1-6; 7 nucleotides align to TRBD1. V shed 1 base, J shed 7 bases, and the junction held 4 bases outside the gene matches. The CDR3 is 15 residues long. Germline CDR1 and CDR2: LGHDT and YNNKEL (reference sequence). The chain's CDR3 is CASSQGTGENSPLHF. The CDR3 region has the DNA TGTGCCAGCAGCCAAGGGACAGGAGAAAATTCACCCCTCCACTTT.

The chain combines TRBV12-3 or TRBV12-4 with TRBJ1-5; D not certain. V gave up 3 bases and J gave up 7 bases, with 10 bases separating them. CDR3 size: 13 residues. CDR3 residues: CASSLGIGQPQHF. For the CDR3, the DNA is TGTGCCAGCAGTTTGGGAATCGGGCAGCCCCAGCATTTT.

A few counts support this clonotype. This rearrangement joins TRBV12-3 or TRBV12-4 to TRBJ1-2; 7 nucleotides align to TRBD1. The ends lost 5 bases at V and 1 base at J; junction bases unmatched: 7. The CDR3 length is 15 residues. The CDR3 DNA is TGTGCCAGCAGTCCCCCAACAGGGGTTAACTATGGCTACACCTTC. This sequence encodes CASSPPTGVNYGYTF.

The V call is TRBV5-1, the J call TRBJ2-7, with D perhaps given as TRBD1 or TRBD2 (5 bases each). The CDR3 is made up of 14 amino acids. Trimming took 0 bases from V and 4 from J, leaving 11 bases between them. The germline CDR1 and CDR2 sequences are SGHRS and YFSETQ. The CDR3 loop reads CASSLAWGMYEQYF. Written as DNA, the CDR3 is TGCGCCAGCAGCTTGGCCTGGGGGATGTACGAGCAGTACTTC. The full variable domain, with the rest looked up from reference TRBV5-1 and TRBJ2-7, is KAGVTQTPRYLIKTRGQQVTLSCSPISGHRSVSWYQQTPGQGLQFLFEYFSETQRNKGNFPGRFSGRQFSNSRSEMNVSTLELGDSALYLCASSLAWGMYEQYFGPGTRLTVT.

The gene calls are TRBV7-9 and TRBJ2-2, with no clear D. The V gene lost 4 bases and the J gene lost 1 base, with 7 bases spanning the gap. The CDR3 sequence is 14 residues long. CDR1 and CDR2 from the germline V gene are SEHNR and FQNEAQ (reference sequence). CDR3 in DNA: TGTGCCAGCAGCTCGGACCAGAACACCGGGGAGCTGTTTTTT. Its protein is CASSSDQNTGELFF.

The CDR3 sequence: CASRSGGTGTDTQYF. The CDR3 bases are TGCGCCAGCAGGAGTGGCGGGACCGGCACAGATACGCAGTATTTT. The J gene is TRBJ2-3, the V gene TRBV5-1; possible D gene TRBD2, 6 bases. V gave up 5 bases and J gave up 1 base, with 14 bases separating them. Germline lookup yields CDR1 SGHRS and CDR2 YFSETQ. The CDR3 covers 15 residues.